The rows below give T cell receptor beta chains drawn from one sample of a study of blood T cells in healthy people across ages. TCRdb called the 5' RACE reads again in MiXCR, with one record for every CDR3 protein. The repertoire holds 730,000 or so distinct CDR3 sequences, with about 40% as singletons. The sample comprised blood. These receptors were taken from an older woman in good health. The CDR3 runs from the conserved cysteine through the conserved F or W. Each record gives: clone size, V gene, D gene, J gene, CDR3 DNA, CDR3 protein. The D gene is left open where the match is weak. Where a row states a size, it is once, few, many or the class of an expanded clone; other rows omit it.

.	TRBV3-1	TRBD1	TRBJ1-6	TGTGCCAGCAGCCAGGCCGGGACAGACAATTCACCCCTCCACTTT	CASSQAGTDNSPLHF
few	TRBV6-2/TRBV6-3	TRBD2	TRBJ2-6	TGTGCCAGCAGCCATGTCCCCGGACTAGCGGGAGCTGGGGCCAACGTCCTGACTTTC	CASSHVPGLAGAGANVLTF
.	TRBV19	.	TRBJ2-6	TGTGCCTCACAATGGGGGACTGGGGCCAACGTCCTGACTTTC	CASQWGTGANVLTF
few	TRBV4-2	TRBD2	TRBJ2-1	TGTGCCAGCAGCCACCACCACCAGCAGGCGGGGGATGAGCAGTTCTTC	CASSHHHQQAGDEQFF
.	TRBV20-1	.	TRBJ1-2	TGCAGTGCGGGGCTACAGCCTAACTATGGCTACACCTTC	CSAGLQPNYGYTF
once	TRBV4-1	.	TRBJ1-2	TGCGCCAGCAGCCTCGGTTCTAACTATGGCCACACCTTC	CASSLGSNYGHTF
many	TRBV21-1	.	TRBJ2-3	TGTGCCAGCGATCGGGGGCAAAGGTTCGTCGAGAATGCTAGCACAGATACGCAGTATTTT	CASDRGQRFVENASTDTQYF
few	TRBV10-3	TRBD2	TRBJ2-1	TGTGCCATCAGTTGGACTAGCGGGAATGAGCAGTTCTTC	CAISWTSGNEQFF
many	TRBV20-1	.	TRBJ1-2	TGCAGTGCTAGTAAAGGTGTGGCCGGCTACACCTTC	CSASKGVAGYTF
.	TRBV3-1	.	TRBJ2-3	TGTGCCAGCAGCCCCACTTCACAGCGGATAAAGGATACGCAGTATTTT	CASSPTSQRIKDTQYF
few	TRBV6-1	TRBD1	TRBJ2-3	TGTGCCAGCAGTCCGGACTGGACAGGGGGAGATACGCAGTATTTT	CASSPDWTGGDTQYF
.	TRBV15	.	TRBJ1-5	TGTGCCACCAGCAGACGAGGGTCGGATCAGCCCCAGCATTTT	CATSRRGSDQPQHF
.	TRBV9	.	TRBJ2-7	TGTGCCAGCAGCTCCCGGACTAACTCCTACGAGCAGTACTTC	CASSSRTNSYEQYF
.	TRBV7-2	.	TRBJ2-1	TGTGCCAGCAACTTAGCTCTTCGAGATGAGCAGTTCTTC	CASNLALRDEQFF
many	TRBV18	.	TRBJ2-5	TGTGCCAGCACACCGGCAGACCAAGAGACCCAGTACTTC	CASTPADQETQYF
.	TRBV19	TRBD1	TRBJ1-2	TGTGCCAGTAGTCAGACCGACAGGGTTTATGGCTACACCTTC	CASSQTDRVYGYTF
.	TRBV9	TRBD2	TRBJ2-7	TGTGCCAGCAGCGTCGCCTCGACTAGCGGGAGGCTTAGTGAGCAGTACTTC	CASSVASTSGRLSEQYF
.	TRBV6-2/TRBV6-3	TRBD2	TRBJ2-4	TGTGCCAGCAGGGCAGCGGGGGCAAACATTCAGTACTTC	CASRAAGANIQYF
.	TRBV21-1	.	TRBJ2-3	TGTGCCAGAGGGAGGCGGGAGCGGGGAGATACGCAGTATTTT	CARGRRERGDTQYF
.	TRBV6-2/TRBV6-3	.	TRBJ2-7	TGTGCCAGCAGTCACCAGAGAAAGAGGGACGAGCAGTACTTC	CASSHQRKRDEQYF
few	TRBV18	.	TRBJ2-1	TGTGCCAGCTCACCACCGTCGGGAGACCCCCTCAATGAGCAGTTCTTC	CASSPPSGDPLNEQFF
.	TRBV7-2	TRBD1	TRBJ1-2	TGTGCCAGCAGCTTGGAGGACAGGGTAGCCGGCTACACCTTC	CASSLEDRVAGYTF
.	TRBV6-5	.	TRBJ2-7	TGTGCCAGCAGTTACTCGAATTCGGGGGACTACGAGCAGTACTTC	CASSYSNSGDYEQYF
.	TRBV13	.	TRBJ1-1	TGTGCCAGCAGCTCCGTATTTGATGAAGCTTTCTTT	CASSSVFDEAFF
few	TRBV12-3/TRBV12-4	.	TRBJ1-5	TGTGCCAGCAGTCCCCGGATAACACAGGGTCAACCCCAGCATTTT	CASSPRITQGQPQHF
.	TRBV9	.	TRBJ2-5	TGTGCCAGCAGCGTAGGGGCTAGCGTTTCAAAGGTCGAGACCCAGTACTTC	CASSVGASVSKVETQYF
.	TRBV24-1	TRBD2	TRBJ2-3	TGTGCCACCGACCTGACTAGCGGGGGACGCACAGATACGCAGTATTTT	CATDLTSGGRTDTQYF
.	TRBV2	TRBD2	TRBJ2-5	TGTGCCAGCGGGGAGGGGAGGCCCAAAGAGACCCAGTACTTC	CASGEGRPKETQYF
.	TRBV5-5	TRBD1	TRBJ1-5	TGTGCCAGCAGCAAGACAGGGGGCGTTCAGCCCCAGCATTTT	CASSKTGGVQPQHF
.	TRBV4-2	TRBD2	TRBJ2-2	TGTGCCAGCAGCATTCGGGGGGGCCCAAACGGGGAGCTGTTTTTT	CASSIRGGPNGELFF
few	TRBV6-1	TRBD1	TRBJ2-2	TGTGCCAGCAGTGGGGGACAGGGGAACGGGGAGCTGTTTTTT	CASSGGQGNGELFF
few	TRBV9	.	TRBJ1-1	TGTGCCAGCAGCCCAACCCCAACCGTCGCTGAAGCTTTCTTT	CASSPTPTVAEAFF
.	TRBV10-3	.	TRBJ2-5	TGTGCCATCAGCCTCTCTGGAGCAATGGAGACCCAGTACTTC	CAISLSGAMETQYF
.	TRBV6-2/TRBV6-3	.	TRBJ2-2	TGTGCCAGCAGTTACCAGGAGGGGAACACCGGGGAGCTGTTTTTT	CASSYQEGNTGELFF
.	TRBV28	.	TRBJ1-2	TGTGCCAGCAGTTCATACACCCAAGGACAGTACTATGGCTACACCTTC	CASSSYTQGQYYGYTF
.	TRBV12-3/TRBV12-4	TRBD2	TRBJ2-7	TGTGCCAGCAGTTTAGCTGCGGGAGCTACTCGCGAGCAGTACTTC	CASSLAAGATREQYF
.	TRBV6-6	.	TRBJ1-2	TGTGCCAGCAGTGCGACAGAAGTCTATGGCTACACCTTC	CASSATEVYGYTF
.	TRBV7-9	.	TRBJ1-2	TGTGCCAGCAGCCCGCCGGACTACGGTGGCTACACCTTC	CASSPPDYGGYTF
.	TRBV20-1	.	TRBJ1-2	TGCAGTGCTAGACTCCTGAGCTATGGCTACACCTTC	CSARLLSYGYTF
.	TRBV20-1	.	TRBJ2-5	TGCAGTGCTCCAAACTGGGGCATTTCGGAGACCCAGTACTTC	CSAPNWGISETQYF
.	TRBV10-3	.	TRBJ1-5	TGTGCCATCAGTGAGTCTGGGGGAGCGAATCAGCCCCAGCATTTT	CAISESGGANQPQHF
.	TRBV20-1	.	TRBJ2-5	TGCAGTGGGGGCAGGGAGGGGGAGCAGTACTTC	CSGGREGEQYF
few	TRBV5-1	TRBD2	TRBJ2-7	TGCGCCAGCAGCTTGACTAGCGGGGTCTCCTACGAGCAGTACTTC	CASSLTSGVSYEQYF
.	TRBV7-9	TRBD1	TRBJ1-4	TGTGCCAGCAGCCGGACAGGGAGGAGGGAAAAACTGTTTTTT	CASSRTGRREKLFF
few	TRBV20-1	TRBD1	TRBJ1-1	TGCAGTGCTAGAGAACCCAGGGGGCGTACTGAAGCTTTCTTT	CSAREPRGRTEAFF
few	TRBV18	TRBD2	TRBJ2-1	TGTGCCAGCTCACCACGGGCTAGCGGGCCTACCTACAATGAGCAGTTCTTC	CASSPRASGPTYNEQFF
few	TRBV20-1	TRBD1	TRBJ1-1	TGCAGTGCTACCCTGGGAGGGACAGGGGGGCCGAACACTGAAGCTTTCTTT	CSATLGGTGGPNTEAFF
.	TRBV5-1	TRBD1	TRBJ1-6	TGCGCCAGCAGCTTGCTCGACAGGGGGAATTCACCCCTCCACTTT	CASSLLDRGNSPLHF
.	TRBV6-6	.	TRBJ1-1	TGTGCCAGCAGTTACCCGGCTGGCGAAGCTTTCTTT	CASSYPAGEAFF
.	TRBV5-6	.	TRBJ2-1	TGTGCCAGCAGCTTGGAGGTCACCAACAATGAGCAGTTCTTC	CASSLEVTNNEQFF
few	TRBV5-1	TRBD2	TRBJ2-7	TGCGCCAGCAGAAAACTAGCGGGGGGTACGACTTCCTCCTACGAGCAGTACTTC	CASRKLAGGTTSSYEQYF
few	TRBV28	TRBD1	TRBJ2-7	TGTGCCAGCAGTTTCTCTACGCGGACAGGGGAGGAGCAGTACTTC	CASSFSTRTGEEQYF
.	TRBV27	TRBD1	TRBJ1-2	TGTGCCAGCAGTCCTACAGGGGGCCTTGGCTACACCTTC	CASSPTGGLGYTF
.	TRBV20-1	.	TRBJ1-5	TGCAGTGCTAGAGATTTTCAGCCCCAGCATTTT	CSARDFQPQHF
.	TRBV28	.	TRBJ1-5	TGTGCCAGCAGTGGGGCGGACAGCCTCAATCAGCCCCAGCATTTT	CASSGADSLNQPQHF